Below are 14 T cell receptor beta chains sequenced from a single sample in a study of molecular identifiers for immune sequencing clone quantification. TCRdb processed the PCR reads anew with MiXCR; each CDR3 protein has one entry. This table has about 510,000 distinct CDR3 sequences, about 25% appearing once. Sequenced input: naive CD8+ T cells from blood, with Jurkat cell RNA spiked in. Noted subset: FACS-sorted CD8+CD4-CCR7+CD45RA+ naive T cells. These receptors were taken from a human donor in good health. Some libraries in this study had Jurkat cell RNA spiked in.

At least ten counts were recorded for this clonotype. This chain joins TRBV29-1 and TRBJ2-7; D gene ambiguous. The length of the CDR3 is 14 residues. Trimming stripped 1 base from V and 0 bases from J, with 10 bases between. Per the germline V gene, CDR1 is SQVTM and CDR2 is ANQGSEA. CDR3 in DNA: TGCAGCGTTGAAGTCCGAGGTCTCTCCTACGAGCAGTACTTC. Protein product: CSVEVRGLSYEQYF.

This clonotype was seen many times. The chain's CDR3 is CASSSFSGRAEDTQYF. CDR3 nucleotides: TGTGCCAGCAGCTCGTTTAGCGGGAGGGCGGAAGATACGCAGTATTTT. The genes are TRBV5-4 and TRBJ2-3, with 11 bases matching TRBD2. The V gene's germline CDR1 is SGHNT and CDR2 YYREEE (reference sequence). Germline trimming cut 3 bases from V and 5 bases from J; bases unmatched to any gene: 8. The CDR3 sequence is 16 residues long. Filled out from reference TRBV5-4 and TRBJ2-3, the complete variable domain reads ETGVTQSPTHLIKTRGQQVTLRCSSQSGHNTVSWYQQALGQGPQFIFQYYREEENGRGNFPPRFSGLQFPNYSSELNVNALELDDSALYLCASSSFSGRAEDTQYFGPGTRLTVL.

This clonotype was seen a single time. This sequence joins TRBV19 and TRBJ2-2, with 7 bases identical to TRBD2. Germline trimming cut 10 bases from V and 8 bases from J; bases unmatched to any gene: 10. The CDR3 consists of 13 residues. The germline gives CDR1 LNHDA, CDR2 SQIVND (reference sequence). CDR3 sequence reads: CATPGLLTGELFF. In DNA, the CDR3 is TGTGCCACCCCGGGACTATTAACGGGGGAGCTGTTTTTT.

This clonotype was counted at least ten times. The chain recombines TRBV5-4 with TRBJ2-7; D could derive from TRBD1 or TRBD2 (5 bases each). The V end lost 4 bases, the J end lost 2 bases, and 7 bases lay between the germline ends. This CDR3 is built from 12 residues. Germline assignment: CDR1 SGHNT and CDR2 YYREEE (reference sequence). CDR3 residues: CASSEGPYEQYF. DNA of the CDR3: TGTGCCAGCAGCGAGGGACCCTACGAGCAGTACTTC. The variable domain in full, with the rest retrieved from reference TRBV5-4 and TRBJ2-7, is ETGVTQSPTHLIKTRGQQVTLRCSSQSGHNTVSWYQQALGQGPQFIFQYYREEENGRGNFPPRFSGLQFPNYSSELNVNALELDDSALYLCASSEGPYEQYFGPGTRLTVT.

This clonotype has at least ten counts. V is TRBV28 and J is TRBJ1-4; 8 positions agree with TRBD1. Germline trimming cut 4 bases from V and 8 bases from J; bases unmatched to any gene: 15. CDR1 is MDHEN, CDR2 SYDVKM, per germline. The CDR3 spans 17 residues. The CDR3 loop is CASSSYQGAGSGEKLFF. DNA of the CDR3: TGTGCCAGCAGTTCATACCAGGGGGCTGGATCGGGCGAAAAACTGTTTTTT.

A remark on this clonotype: A much larger clone is a single base away; this may be a read error. In nucleotides, the CDR3 is TGTGCCAGTAGACCCGAGGAGGGGGCGGAAGATACGCAGTATTTT. Protein product: CASRPEEGAEDTQYF. The rearrangement links TRBV19 to TRBJ2-3; D may be TRBD1 (7 bases). The V and J ends lost 6 bases and 5 bases respectively, with 18 bases between them. This CDR3 is 15 amino acids long. CDR1 is LNHDA and CDR2 is SQIVND in the germline V gene (reference sequence).

The table lists this clonotype with many counts. This rearrangement joins TRBV6-6 to TRBJ2-7, with unresolved D. Germline CDR1 and CDR2: MNHNY and SVGAGI (reference sequence). The CDR3 contains 13 residues. Trimming left V 7 bases short and J 6 bases short, with 16 bases between. The CDR3 loop reads CASTSGSIVEQYF. CDR3 DNA sequence: TGTGCCAGCACCTCTGGGTCGATAGTCGAGCAGTACTTC.

Many counts were recorded for this clonotype. The chain employs TRBV3-1 and TRBJ2-2; D gene unclear. This CDR3 comprises 15 residues. CDR1 is LGHDT and CDR2 is YNNKEL in the germline V gene (reference sequence). V was shortened by 1 base and J by 1 base, with 7 bases between the two germline ends. CDR3 in DNA: TGTGCCAGCAGCCAAGTAGGTCAGAACACCGGGGAGCTGTTTTTT. It specifies CASSQVGQNTGELFF. Full variable domain (rest looked up from reference TRBV3-1 and TRBJ2-2): DTAVSQTPKYLVTQMGNDKSIKCEQNLGHDTMYWYKQDSKKFLKIMFSYNNKELIINETVPNRFSPKSPDKAHLNLHINSLELGDSAVYFCASSQVGQNTGELFFGEGSRLTVL.

This clonotype occurred a few times. This chain joins TRBV27 and TRBJ1-5; no clear D. The CDR3 is 15 residues long. Germline V CDR1 and CDR2: MNHEY, SMNVEV (reference sequence). The germline V and J ends were trimmed by 4 bases and 6 bases, with 16 bases remaining between them. The CDR3 DNA is TGTGCCAGCAGTTCTCTGGGCCCCGGATCTCAGCCCCAGCATTTT. Protein sequence: CASSSLGPGSQPQHF.

About this clonotype: One end of the junction is discordant with germline, which a read error may explain. This chain links TRBV14 with TRBJ1-4; D remains ambiguous. Germline V gives CDR1 SGHDN, CDR2 FVKESK. This CDR3 contains 14 residues. This chain's CDR3 is CASSFKGWNEKLFF. CDR3 bases: TGTGCCAGCAGCTTTAAGGGTTGGAATGAAAAACTATTTTTT.

Concerning this clonotype itself: At one end, the junction sequence differs from germline, possibly due to a read error. This chain links TRBV6-2 or TRBV6-3 with TRBJ1-1; D gene uncertain. In germline, CDR1 is MNHEY, CDR2 SVGEGT. The CDR3 consists of 15 residues. The CDR3 reads CASSYVGKMNPEAFF. The DNA for the CDR3 is TGTGCCAGCAGTTACGTCGGCAAAATGAACCCTGAAGCTTTCTTT.

This chain uses TRBV4-1 with TRBJ1-5; weak D call: TRBD1 (5 bases). Germline V gene data show CDR1 as MGHRA and CDR2 as YSYEKL. The V and J ends lost 4 bases and 9 bases respectively, with 19 bases between them. CDR3 length: 15 amino acids. In nucleotides, the CDR3 is TGCGCCAGCAGCCGTACCGGGACCGGGCTCCCGCCCCAGCATTTT. As protein: CASSRTGTGLPPQHF.

Comment on this clonotype: It may be a read error: a sequence one base away is much more abundant. This rearrangement joins TRBV5-6 to TRBJ2-3; D not resolved. Germline CDR1 SGHDT, CDR2 YYEEEE. CDR3 length: 13 residues. CDR3 DNA: TGTGCCAGCGGCTTGGTGGGCAACGATACGCAGTATTTT. Encoded protein: CASGLVGNDTQYF.

This clonotype was counted a few times. The chain links TRBV4-3 to TRBJ1-3; tentatively, D is TRBD1 (6 bases). Per the germline V gene, CDR1 is LGHNA and CDR2 is YSLEER. Trimming took off 0 bases at V and 4 bases at J, with 13 bases between the two ends. CDR3 length: 16 amino acids. The chain's CDR3 is CASSQDLGASGNTIYF. DNA for the CDR3: TGCGCCAGCAGCCAAGATCTGGGGGCCTCGGGAAACACCATATATTTT.